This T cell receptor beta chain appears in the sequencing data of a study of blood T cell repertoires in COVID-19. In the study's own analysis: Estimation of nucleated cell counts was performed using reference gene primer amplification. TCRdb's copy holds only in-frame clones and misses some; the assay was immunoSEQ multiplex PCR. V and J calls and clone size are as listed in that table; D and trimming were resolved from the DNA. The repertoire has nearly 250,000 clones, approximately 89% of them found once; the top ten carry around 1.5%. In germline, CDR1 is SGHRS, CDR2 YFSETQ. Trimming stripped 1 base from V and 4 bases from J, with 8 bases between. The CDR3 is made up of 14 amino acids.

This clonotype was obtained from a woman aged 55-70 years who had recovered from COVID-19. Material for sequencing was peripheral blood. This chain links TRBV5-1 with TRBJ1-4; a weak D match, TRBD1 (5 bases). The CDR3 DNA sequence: TGCGCCAGCAGCTTGCGGGGGATTAATGAAAAACTGTTTTTT. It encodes CASSLRGINEKLFF. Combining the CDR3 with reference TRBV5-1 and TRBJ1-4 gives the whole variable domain KAGVTQTPRYLIKTRGQQVTLSCSPISGHRSVSWYQQTPGQGLQFLFEYFSETQRNKGNFPGRFSGRQFSNSRSEMNVSTLELGDSALYLCASSLRGINEKLFFGSGTQLSVL.